This T cell receptor beta chain was sequenced for a study of lymphopenia after photon versus proton radiotherapy. The germline V gene encodes CDR1 SQVTM and CDR2 ANQGSEA. The CDR3 runs 14 residues. As concerns this clone: Its antigen is unknown. Sequence at one end of the junction differs from germline and may be a read error.

Data came from immunoSEQ multiplex PCR; TCRdb stores just in-frame clones and leaves some out. The table shows roughly 25,000 clones, with roughly 90% occurring only once. Study-level results: Oligoclonal CD8+ Temra expansion after nadir drove photon patients' diversity drop. Authors raise, but do not show, better survival with proton therapy.

The rearrangement uses TRBV29-1 and TRBJ2-7; 7 positions agree with TRBD2. Sequenced material: peripheral blood, taken from a patient treated with photon-based radiotherapy. The receptor was isolated from a woman in her 50s with cholangiocarcinoma. For the CDR3, the DNA is TGCAGCGTAGAAGCGAGCGGGGTCTCCTACGAGCAGTACTTC. Translating gives CSVEASGVSYEQYF.